This entry is about one T cell receptor (beta chain). The data are from a study of T cell changes during pregnancy in multiple sclerosis. The protocol was immunoSEQ multiplex PCR, while the TCRdb copy is restricted to in-frame clones and leaves out a portion. The sample has about 42,000 clones, 80% to 90% seen once. Germline V gene sequence: CDR1 SQVTM, CDR2 ANQGSEA. The CDR3 is 14 residues long. V was trimmed by 6 bases and J by 4 bases, leaving 18 bases between them. V gene TRBV29-1 combines with J gene TRBJ2-5; D possibly corresponds to TRBD2 (5 bases). The origin of this receptor is a female donor with multiple sclerosis, enrolled in a pregnancy study. The sample consisted of CD4+ T cells from peripheral blood mononuclear cells, taken before pregnancy. For the CDR3, the DNA is TGCAGCGTACCAGCCGCGGGCCGGGTAGAGACCCAGTACTTC. It specifies CSVPAAGRVETQYF.